Detailed here is one T cell receptor beta chain. The data belong to a study of shared clonotypes between healthy human individuals. Data came from immunoSEQ multiplex PCR; TCRdb stores just in-frame clones and leaves some out. Of 2 million to 2.5 million clones detected, around 92% appear once; the ten largest clones hold 0.37%. The germline CDR1 and CDR2 sequences are SGHRS and YFSETQ. The V end lost 3 bases, the J end lost 3 bases, and 16 bases lay between the germline ends. The CDR3 contains 17 residues. The genes are TRBV5-1 and TRBJ2-6; D ambiguous. The receptor was derived from a man aged 18 to 29 in good health. Some clones in this sample may be carry-over from other donors' samples. Sequencing was carried out using naive CD4+ T cells from PBMCs. Described subset: CD45RA+ positively selected. This CDR3 reads CASSSFLVGIGANVLTF. In DNA form, the CDR3 reads TGCGCCAGCAGCTCCTTCCTGGTAGGGATTGGGGCCAACGTCCTGACTTTC.